Each of the 14 T cell receptor beta chains below was sequenced from the same sample in a study of spatial heterogeneity in lung cancer. Time point indicated: sample taken at primary tumor resection. Via MiXCR, TCRdb re-called the 5' RACE reads, giving one row per CDR3 protein. The sample consists of over 5,500 distinct CDR3 sequences, roughly 15% of them appearing once. Their cognate antigens are unknown. Study outcomes and limitations: Counts of expanded intratumoral alpha and beta TCRs tracked tumor mutation counts.

Sequenced here: lung tumor tissue, sampled at surgery. These receptors originate from a male donor with early-stage non-small cell lung cancer.

V is TRBV7-3 and J is TRBJ2-5; D remains ambiguous. This CDR3 is built from 14 residues. The germline V gene has CDR1 SGHTA and CDR2 FQGTGA. The germline V and J ends were trimmed by 3 bases and 5 bases, with 13 bases remaining between them. DNA for the CDR3: TGTGCCAGCAGCTTTCAGGCCTCGTCGGAGACCCAGTACTTC. Its protein product is CASSFQASSETQYF. Full variable domain (remainder filled in from reference TRBV7-3 and TRBJ2-5): GAGVSQTPSNKVTEKGKYVELRCDPISGHTALYWYRQSLGQGPEFLIYFQGTGAADDSGLPNDRFFAVRPEGSVSTLKIQRTERGDSAVYLCASSFQASSETQYFGPGTRLLVL.

The chain has TRBV28 and TRBJ2-2; D unresolved. V dropped 2 bases and J dropped 1 base, with 11 bases sitting between them. The germline gives CDR1 MDHEN, CDR2 SYDVKM. The CDR3 has 16 residues. The chain's CDR3 is CASSLSSARNTGELFF. CDR3 DNA sequence: TGTGCCAGCAGTTTAAGCTCAGCGAGGAACACCGGGGAGCTGTTTTTT.

The genes are TRBV20-1 and TRBJ2-7; D unclear. Germline V gene lookup returns CDR1 DFQATT and CDR2 SNEGSKA (reference sequence). The CDR3 is 12 amino acids. The germline V and J ends were trimmed by 6 bases and 6 bases, with 15 bases remaining between them. CDR3 in DNA: TGCAGTGCCCTGGCTTCGGAACCCGAGCAGTACTTC. Residues: CSALASEPEQYF.

This clonotype was detected ten times or more. The V call is TRBV28, the J call TRBJ2-1; D unclear. Trimming took off 5 bases at V and 4 bases at J, with 15 bases between the two ends. Germline V lookup: CDR1 MDHEN, CDR2 SYDVKM. This CDR3 comprises 15 residues. CDR3 coding DNA: TGTGCCAGCAGTCCCCAATTAACTCGATACAATGAGCAGTTCTTC. The encoded protein is CASSPQLTRYNEQFF. Full variable domain (missing parts from reference TRBV28 and TRBJ2-1): DVKVTQSSRYLVKRTGEKVFLECVQDMDHENMFWYRQDPGLGLRLIYFSYDVKMKEKGDIPEGYSVSREKKERFSLILESASTNQTSMYLCASSPQLTRYNEQFFGPGTRLTVL.

The chain has TRBV4-3 and TRBJ2-3; D not certain. Between the trimmed V and J ends, which lost 0 bases and 5 bases, there was a span of 9 bases. CDR3 length equals 14 residues. CDR1 and CDR2 from the germline V gene are LGHNA and YSLEER. The CDR3, as DNA: TGCGCCAGCAGCCAAGATCATGGGAAAGATACGCAGTATTTT. Translated: CASSQDHGKDTQYF.

This clonotype is deemed medium-sized (0.01 to 0.1%). This sequence joins TRBV24-1 and TRBJ1-5, with D perhaps TRBD1 (5 bases). Trimming took off 3 bases at V and 0 bases at J, with 8 bases between the two ends. The CDR3 covers 15 residues. From germline, CDR1 is KGHDR and CDR2 SFDVKD. The CDR3 protein is CATSDTGFSNQPQHF. The CDR3 DNA reads as TGTGCCACCAGTGATACAGGATTTAGCAATCAGCCCCAGCATTTT.

This clonotype ranks as medium-sized. The chain joins TRBV6-1 to TRBJ1-4; 9 nucleotides agree with TRBD1. The CDR3 spans 14 residues. Germline CDR1 reads MNHNS; CDR2 reads SASEGT. Germline trimming cut 4 bases from V and 7 bases from J; bases unmatched to any gene: 4. The CDR3 protein is CASSARTGAEKLFF. CDR3 coding DNA: TGTGCCAGCAGTGCCCGGACAGGGGCTGAAAAACTGTTTTTT.

The rearrangement joins TRBV13 to TRBJ2-1; TRBD2 is a possible D gene (6 bases). This CDR3 is built from 16 residues. Trimming shortened V by 3 bases and J by 0 bases, and 12 bases separated the two germline ends. Looked up from germline, CDR1 is PRHDT and CDR2 is FYEKMQ (reference sequence). The CDR3 protein is CASSFGRGSSYNEQFF. CDR3 DNA: TGTGCCAGCAGCTTCGGTCGGGGGAGCTCCTACAATGAGCAGTTCTTC.

The chain recombines TRBV12-3 or TRBV12-4 with TRBJ1-5; D gene unclear. V lost 8 bases and J lost 0, with 17 bases in between. This CDR3 has 16 amino acids. The CDR3 reads CASGDPPAHSNQPQHF. CDR3 sequence (DNA): TGTGCCAGCGGTGATCCCCCGGCCCATAGCAATCAGCCCCAGCATTTT.

The V call is TRBV15, the J call TRBJ2-6, with D possibly called TRBD1 or TRBD2 (5 bases each). The CDR3 is 14 amino acids. Germline CDR1 LNHNV, CDR2 YYDKDF (reference sequence). The V end lost 3 bases, the J end lost 2 bases, and 5 bases lay between the germline ends. This chain's CDR3 is CATSRGAGANVLTF. The CDR3 DNA reads TGTGCCACCAGCAGGGGGGCTGGGGCCAACGTCCTGACTTTC.

This clonotype was found many times. V is TRBV6-2 or TRBV6-3 and J is TRBJ2-1; 7 nucleotides line up with TRBD2. V lost 2 bases, J lost 0 bases, and 4 bases stayed unmatched. The germline V gene encodes CDR1 MNHEY and CDR2 SVGEGT. The CDR3 is made up of 16 amino acids. The CDR3 loop is CASSYAAGYSYNEQFF. Written as DNA, the CDR3 is TGTGCCAGCAGTTACGCAGCGGGGTACTCCTACAATGAGCAGTTCTTC.

This clonotype was detected many times. The chain combines TRBV19 with TRBJ2-1; 10 bases fit TRBD2. The CDR3 covers 15 residues. The V gene end was trimmed by 7 bases and the J gene end by 7 bases; junction bases not matched to a gene: 10. Germline V lookup: CDR1 LNHDA, CDR2 SQIVND (reference sequence). The CDR3 DNA follows: TGTGCCAGTATGATGCAGCGGGAGGGCCTGAATGAGCAGTTCTTC. This sequence encodes CASMMQREGLNEQFF.

This clonotype was observed a handful of times. CDR3 amino acids: CASNEAGAHYNEQFF. The DNA for the CDR3 is TGTGCCAGCAACGAAGCGGGGGCCCACTACAATGAGCAGTTCTTC. The genes are TRBV6-5 and TRBJ2-1; 8 bases line up with TRBD2. CDR1 and CDR2 from the germline V gene are MNHEY and SVGAGI. With 7 bases clipped from V and 3 bases from J, the junction kept 8 bases outside the gene matches. The CDR3 covers 15 residues.

The chain is built from TRBV7-2 and TRBJ2-3; 9 positions agree with TRBD2. Trimming cost V 1 base and J 5 bases; bases outside gene matches: 4. The germline V gene encodes CDR1 SGHTA and CDR2 FQGNSA. The CDR3 is 15 amino acids. The CDR3 DNA reads as TGTGCCAGCAGCTTAGGACTAGCGGTCCAAGATACGCAGTATTTT. Translated, it gives CASSLGLAVQDTQYF.